This T cell receptor (beta chain) was sequenced in a study of CD8 T cells in ankylosing spondylitis (dated by TCRdb to the late 2010s). Concerning the study at large: The study set out to find disease-linked TCR variants by profiling T cell receptor beta repertoires in ankylosing spondylitis patients and healthy donors. In total, the full study cohort was made up of 108 healthy donors and approximately 24 ankylosing spondylitis patients. Samples of peripheral blood were taken, and for ankylosing spondylitis patients, synovial fluid was collected as well.

Overall study results and their limits: Blood from ankylosing spondylitis patients appeared to be characterized by a TCR beta motif composed of eight highly homologous amino acid variants. The disease-linked clones were reported to be significantly enriched in matched synovial fluid samples from ankylosing spondylitis patients. A CD8+ phenotype was shown by the disease-linked clones, which were found at relatively low frequencies in peripheral blood. Some motif variants were previously reported in synovial fluid and blood of reactive arthritis patients, suggesting common disease-initiation mechanisms.

About this clonotype: The specificity of this receptor is unknown. One base away there is no much larger clone; base qualities are not given.

Between the V and J ends, shortened by 4 bases and 6 bases respectively, the junction contains 16 bases. Taken from cysteine to phenylalanine, the CDR3 has 14 residues. Just the 42-base CDR3 DNA is kept, in frame starting at base 1. CDR1 is given as SGDLS and CDR2 as YYNGEE, both from the germline V gene. Sequencer: Illumina HiSeq 2500. Quantitative 5'-RACE with molecular barcodes was the method used to prepare the TCR beta libraries. Per the original workflow: A new computational method, built on a probabilistic model of VDJ rearrangement, was used to identify disease-linked TCR variants. The public reads were run again by TCRdb, first through fastp at Q25 and then through MiXCR, and only productive beta chains were kept. Records with the same CDR3 protein are collapsed into one entry carrying the most frequent genes and DNA. TCRdb's processing, not the study's, gives the V and J calls here. Counted in this sample were some 220,000 distinct CDR3 sequences; 6% to 8.5% of them appeared once. The ten largest account for 14% of the sample.

This receptor chain uses TRBV9 and TRBJ1-1; tentative D gene TRBD1, with 6 bases matching. This clonotype originated in a male donor with ankylosing spondylitis. What was sequenced was blood, either unsorted or a sorted T cell fraction (not recorded which). The nucleotides read TGTGCCAGCAGCCCCCCCCGTAGGGGGGCTGAAGCTTTCTTT. It specifies CASSPPRRGAEAFF.